A single sample is the source of the 13 T cell receptor beta chains below, sequenced in a study of T and B cells in COVID-19 patients. From blood, about 250-500 ng of genomic DNA served as TRB template. BIOMED2 TRB-A/B primer pools were used in multiplex TRB PCR. TCRdb reprocessed the multiplex PCR reads with MiXCR, giving one entry per CDR3 protein. The repertoire holds around 2,200 distinct CDR3 sequences, with around 27% as singletons. Material: blood. These receptor sequences come from a human donor with active COVID-19.

This clonotype counts as medium-sized. This sequence joins TRBV6-5 and TRBJ1-2, with 7 bases lining up with TRBD1. Germline assignment: CDR1 MNHEY and CDR2 SVGAGI. This CDR3 has 12 residues. V lost 7 bases to trimming and J lost 2 bases; unmatched junction nucleotides: 1. The CDR3 sequence: CASKQGNYGYTF. Written as DNA, the CDR3 is TGTGCCAGCAAACAGGGGAACTATGGCTACACCTTC.

By its share, this clonotype is medium-sized. The gene calls are TRBV5-4 and TRBJ1-4, with TRBD1 matching over 10 bases. Trimming at V came to 4 bases and at J to 6 bases, leaving 6 bases not matched to a gene. The germline gives CDR1 SGHNT, CDR2 YYREEE (reference sequence). The CDR3 length is 15 residues. The CDR3 DNA sequence: TGTGCCAGCAGCGCGGCGGGACAGGGGTATGAAAAACTGTTTTTT. This sequence encodes CASSAAGQGYEKLFF.

This clonotype is labeled as medium-sized. CDR3 DNA sequence: TGTGCCAGTCCGGGACTAGCGAACAATGAGCAGTTCTTC. Translated, it gives CASPGLANNEQFF. The chain carries TRBV27 and TRBJ2-1, with TRBD2 identical over 10 bases. Germline loops: CDR1 MNHEY, CDR2 SMNVEV (reference sequence). CDR3 length equals 13 residues. The J segment lost 5 bases and the V segment lost 9 bases, leaving 4 bases of the junction unmatched.

This clonotype was observed a handful of times. The chain is built from TRBV5-1 and TRBJ1-2, with D unclear. Trimming stripped 1 base from V and 5 bases from J, with 6 bases between. The CDR3 consists of 12 residues. In germline, CDR1 is SGHRS, CDR2 YFSETQ. The DNA of the CDR3 is TGCGCCAGCAGCTTGTCGGGGTATGGCTACACCTTC. This gives the protein CASSLSGYGYTF.

This clonotype is medium-sized (0.01 to 0.1%). V usage is TRBV12-3 or TRBV12-4 and J usage is TRBJ1-1, with D uncertain. V lost 3 bases and J 6 bases, leaving 17 bases between the germline ends. The CDR3 runs to 15 residues. CDR3 amino acids: CASSLEAYLGAEAFF. DNA of the CDR3: TGTGCCAGCAGTTTGGAGGCGTACCTGGGCGCTGAAGCTTTCTTT.

The rearrangement uses TRBV29-1 and TRBJ2-1; 13 nucleotides agree with TRBD2. There are 14 residues in the CDR3. Germline V lookup: CDR1 SQVTM, CDR2 ANQGSEA. The trim removed 3 bases at V and 5 bases at J, leaving 1 base unmatched. CDR3 coding DNA: TGCAGCGTTGAGGGACTAGCGGGACACAATGAGCAGTTCTTC. This codes for CSVEGLAGHNEQFF.

By share, this clonotype ranks as medium-sized. The chain links TRBV11-2 to TRBJ2-2; 11 bases match TRBD2. J was trimmed by 3 bases and V by 5 bases; bases with no gene match: 5. CDR1 SGHAT and CDR2 FQNNGV come from the germline V gene. This CDR3 has 16 residues. DNA for the CDR3: TGTGCCAGCAGCCTACTAGCGGGAGTTGACACCGGGGAGCTGTTTTTT. As protein: CASSLLAGVDTGELFF.

CDR3 DNA: TGCGCCAGCAGCGATTCCGGGACATCCCAGATCTCTGGGGCCAACGTCCTGACTTTC. It codes for CASSDSGTSQISGANVLTF. The V call is TRBV5-1, the J call TRBJ2-6, with D tentatively TRBD1 (6 bases). Germline CDR1 is SGHRS and CDR2 is YFSETQ. The germline V and J ends were trimmed by 4 bases and 0 bases, with 20 bases remaining between them. The CDR3 sequence is 19 residues long.

In its sample, this clonotype was seen once. Here the CDR3 reads CASTKRPGGSGGELFF. The DNA of the CDR3 is TGTGCCAGCACGAAGCGCCCAGGGGGCAGCGGCGGGGAGCTGTTTTTT. V is TRBV12-3 or TRBV12-4 and J is TRBJ2-2; 8 bases are a match to TRBD1. J was trimmed by 7 bases and V by 7 bases; bases with no gene match: 14. This CDR3 has 16 amino acids.

This clonotype is labeled as medium-sized (0.01 to 0.1%). This chain links TRBV30 with TRBJ1-2, with D perhaps TRBD1 (5 bases). The length of the CDR3 is 12 residues. The V and J ends lost 2 bases and 6 bases respectively, with 10 bases between them. Per the germline V gene, CDR1 is GTSNPN and CDR2 is SVGIG (reference sequence). This CDR3 is CAWSRSGNGYTF. The DNA of the CDR3 is TGTGCCTGGAGTAGATCAGGGAATGGCTACACCTTC.

V gene TRBV20-1 combines with J gene TRBJ2-3; 11 bases fit TRBD2. With 8 bases clipped from V and 4 bases from J, the junction kept 8 bases outside the gene matches. The germline V gene encodes CDR1 DFQATT and CDR2 SNEGSKA (reference sequence). The CDR3 covers 14 residues. The DNA for the CDR3 is TGCAGTACCTCCGGACTAGCGGGCTCAGATACGCAGTATTTT. It is translated as CSTSGLAGSDTQYF.

By share, this clonotype counts as medium-sized (0.01 to 0.1%). This sequence joins TRBV19 and TRBJ2-3, with TRBD2 matching over 9 bases. V dropped 9 bases and J dropped 3; count of bases not matched to a gene: 10. The CDR3 is made up of 15 amino acids. In germline, CDR1 is LNHDA, CDR2 SQIVND (reference sequence). The CDR3 DNA sequence: TGTGCCAGCAGCCCCCAGCGGGAGGTAACAGATACGCAGTATTTT. Translated, it gives CASSPQREVTDTQYF.

This rearrangement joins TRBV7-9 to TRBJ2-4, with 10 nucleotides matching TRBD2. V dropped 3 bases and J dropped 8; count of bases not matched to a gene: 7. Per germline, CDR1 SEHNR and CDR2 FQNEAQ (reference sequence). The CDR3 sequence is 15 residues long. The CDR3 is CASSFFGTSEDIQYF. Written as DNA, the CDR3 is TGTGCCAGCAGCTTCTTTGGGACTAGCGAGGACATTCAGTACTTC.